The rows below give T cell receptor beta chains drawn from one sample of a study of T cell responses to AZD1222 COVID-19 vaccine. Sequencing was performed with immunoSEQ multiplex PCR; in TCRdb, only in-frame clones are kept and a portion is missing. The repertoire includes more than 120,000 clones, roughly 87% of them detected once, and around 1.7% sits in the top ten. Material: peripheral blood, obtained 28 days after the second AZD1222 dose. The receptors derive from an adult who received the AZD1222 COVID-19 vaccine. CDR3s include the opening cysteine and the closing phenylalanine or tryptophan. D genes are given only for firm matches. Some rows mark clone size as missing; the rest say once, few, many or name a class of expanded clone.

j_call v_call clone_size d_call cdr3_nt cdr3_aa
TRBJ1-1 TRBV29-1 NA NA TGCAGCGTTGTTCTCAAGTCGGTGAACACTGAAGCTTTCTTT CSVVLKSVNTEAFF
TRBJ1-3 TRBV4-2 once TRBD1 TGTGCCAGCAAAGTCGGACAGGTCTCTGGAAACACCATATATTTT CASKVGQVSGNTIYF
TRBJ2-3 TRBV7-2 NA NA TGTGCCAGCGGTGGGCTAGCCGATACGCAGTATTTT CASGGLADTQYF
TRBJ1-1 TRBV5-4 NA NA TGTGCCAGCAGTTTTTGGGTGGGGAACACTGAAGCTTTCTTT CASSFWVGNTEAFF
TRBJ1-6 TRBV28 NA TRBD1 TGTGCCAGCAGCCCACAGGGGGCATCGTTTTCACCCCTCCACTTT CASSPQGASFSPLHF
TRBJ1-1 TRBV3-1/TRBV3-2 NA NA TGTGCCAGCAGCCCTACCTGGGGGAGTTCCACTGAAGCTTTCTTT CASSPTWGSSTEAFF
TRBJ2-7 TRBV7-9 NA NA TGTGCCAGCAGCTTAATTGACACCTCCTCCTACGAGCAGTACTTC CASSLIDTSSYEQYF
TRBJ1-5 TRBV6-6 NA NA TGTGCCAGCAGTTACGGCACACTTACCAATCAGCCCCAGCATTTT CASSYGTLTNQPQHF
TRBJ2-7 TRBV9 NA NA TGTGCCAGCAGCGTAGGTCTCAACTTCGAGCAGTACTTC CASSVGLNFEQYF
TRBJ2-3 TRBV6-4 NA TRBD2 TGTGCCAGCAGTGACTCAGCGGGGGCCACAGATACGCAGTATTTT CASSDSAGATDTQYF
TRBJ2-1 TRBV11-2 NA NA TGTGCCAGCAGGTGGGGCCTAGAGCTTAACAATGAGCAGTTCTTC CASRWGLELNNEQFF
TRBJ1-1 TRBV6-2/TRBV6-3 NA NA TGTGCCAGCAGTTACTCGGCCCTTAGTGGGAACACTGAAGCTTTCTTT CASSYSALSGNTEAFF
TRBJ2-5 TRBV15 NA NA TGTGCCACCAGCAGAGATACGGGAGAGGGGAGCCAGTACTTC CATSRDTGEGSQYF
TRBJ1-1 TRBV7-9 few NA TGTGCCAGCAGCTTATTAGGGGCAGATGCTTTCTTT CASSLLGADAFF
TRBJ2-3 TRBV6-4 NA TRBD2 TGTGCCAGCGGGCCTAGCGGGAGTTCCCCAGATACGCAGTATTTT CASGPSGSSPDTQYF
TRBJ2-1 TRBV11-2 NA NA TGTGCCAGCAGCTTATACGGACAGATTTTATCCTACAATGAGCAGTTCTTC CASSLYGQILSYNEQFF
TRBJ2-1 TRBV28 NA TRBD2 TGTGCCAGCAACAAACTAGCGGTAGATTCCAATGAGCAGTTCTTC CASNKLAVDSNEQFF
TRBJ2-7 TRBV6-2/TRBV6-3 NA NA TGTGCCAGCAGTCGGTCCCTCTCCTACGAGCAGTACTTC CASSRSLSYEQYF
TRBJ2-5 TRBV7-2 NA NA TGTGCCAGCAGCCCAAGGTCGGCTTCTTGGACAAGGGGCCAAGAGACCCAGTACTTC CASSPRSASWTRGQETQYF
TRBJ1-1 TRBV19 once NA TGTGCCAGTAGTCCCCGACCCCGGAACACTGAAGCTTTCTTT CASSPRPRNTEAFF
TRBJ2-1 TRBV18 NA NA TGTGCCAGCTCACCACCCTCACAGGAGCAGTTCTTC CASSPPSQEQFF
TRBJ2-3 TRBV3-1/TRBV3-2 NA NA TGTGCCAGCAGCCAATATAGAGACTCACTAACGACAGATACGCAGTATTTT CASSQYRDSLTTDTQYF
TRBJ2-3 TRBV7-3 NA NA TGTGCCACAAGGCGAACCAACACAGATACGCAGTATTTT CATRRTNTDTQYF
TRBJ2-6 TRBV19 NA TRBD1 TGTGCCAGTAGCCGGGACAGGAGCTCTGGGGCCAACGTCCTGACTTTC CASSRDRSSGANVLTF
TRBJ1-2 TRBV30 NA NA TGTGCCTGGGCGCTGACTGGTGGCTACACCTTC CAWALTGGYTF
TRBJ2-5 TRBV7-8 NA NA TGTGCCAGCAGCTTATGGCGGGACCAAGAGACCCAGTACTTC CASSLWRDQETQYF
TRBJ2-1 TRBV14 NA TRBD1 TGTGCCAGCAGCCTTCCCGAAGGGACAGGCCTATACAATGAGCAGTTCTTC CASSLPEGTGLYNEQFF